This T cell receptor beta chain was identified in a study of shared clonotypes between healthy human individuals. Generated by immunoSEQ multiplex PCR, the TCRdb table keeps only in-frame clones and is missing some. The data contain about 2.4 million clones, approximately 93% of them singletons. This TCR was sampled from a man aged 18 to 30 in good health. Some clones in this sample may be carry-over from other donors' samples. Sequencing was performed on naive CD4+ T cells from PBMCs. Specified subset: CD45RA+ positively selected.

The CDR3 DNA reads as TGCGCCAGCAGCTTGATTGGGGCGGGAGGCCCGAGCTCCTACAATGAGCAGTTCTTC. This codes for CASSLIGAGGPSSYNEQFF. The V and J genes are TRBV5-1 and TRBJ2-1; 8 bases are shared with TRBD2. CDR1 is SGHRS and CDR2 is YFSETQ in the germline V gene. This CDR3 region has 19 residues. Losses at the gene ends were 1 base for V and 0 bases for J; bases not matched to a gene: 12.